This TCR beta chain derives from a study of a mutant IDH1 vaccine in newly diagnosed glioma. As regards this clone: Its antigen is currently unknown.

The data were produced by immunoSEQ multiplex PCR, yet TCRdb's version contains in-frame clones alone and is incomplete. The sample carries more than 50,000 clones, roughly 80% recorded once. Germline CDR1 reads MNHNS; CDR2 reads SASEGT. The CDR3 has 15 amino acids. Unmatched junction bases numbered 4, after V lost 1 base and J lost 7 bases. As for time point: week 11, during vaccination. A single vaccine dose contained 300 ug of mutant IDH1 20-mer peptide, and topical imiquimod was used with it. The chain has TRBV6-1 and TRBJ2-2; TRBD1 agrees at 9 bases. The input for sequencing was PBMCs, taken from a glioma patient whose treatment included an IDH1 peptide vaccine. This receptor was identified in a man aged 50-59 years with glioma. CDR3 nucleotides: TGTGCCAGCAGTGAAGGGACAGGGGTGCTCGGGGAGCTGTTTTTT. Its translation is CASSEGTGVLGELFF.